The 18 T cell receptor beta chains presented below share a single source sample, sequenced in a study of T-cell reconstitution after alpha-beta-depleted transplantation in children. During its preparation, the TCRbeta library received unique molecular identifiers. TCRdb re-analysed the PCR reads in MiXCR, keeping a single row per CDR3 protein. Here the sample spans about 500,000 distinct CDR3 sequences, 32% being singletons. Sequences were derived from PBMCs from the stem cell graft donor, sampled from the stem cell graft. The source is a human donor who donated a stem cell graft to a child with aplastic anemia.

This sequence joins TRBV6-1 and TRBJ2-5; 7 nucleotides agree with TRBD1. In germline, CDR1 is MNHNS, CDR2 SASEGT. The V segment lost 5 bases and the J segment 13 bases; nucleotides outside the gene matches: 10. This CDR3 is 12 amino acids long. In DNA, the CDR3 is TGTGCCAGCAGTCTCGAACAGGGGAAGGCGTACTTC. Translating it yields CASSLEQGKAYF.

V usage is TRBV7-1 and J usage is TRBJ2-1, with 9 nucleotides matching TRBD2. Being an ORF, TRBV7-1 has a function that is uncertain. V lost 2 bases to trimming and J lost 5 bases; unmatched junction nucleotides: 4. The CDR3 consists of 15 residues. The CDR3 sequence is CASSSLAGQDNEQFF. Here the CDR3 DNA reads TGTGCCAGCAGCTCACTAGCGGGGCAAGACAATGAGCAGTTCTTC.

This chain connects TRBV24-1 to TRBJ2-2; possible D gene TRBD2, 5 bases. Germline values: CDR1 KGHDR, CDR2 SFDVKD. V lost 8 bases and J lost 1, with 10 bases in between. This CDR3 has 14 residues. The CDR3 nucleotides are TGTGCCACCACCGGCGAGGGGAACACCGGGGAGCTGTTTTTT. This gives the protein CATTGEGNTGELFF.

The chain employs TRBV15 and TRBJ2-2, with TRBD1 matching 9 bases. The V and J ends lost 5 bases and 2 bases, in that order; junction bases with no gene match: 21. The CDR3 totals 21 residues. Germline values: CDR1 LNHNV, CDR2 YYDKDF (reference sequence). DNA for the CDR3: TGTGCCACCAGCGGTCCTTGGGGACAGGGTCGTGTTACCACCAACACCGGGGAGCTGTTTTTT. It encodes CATSGPWGQGRVTTNTGELFF.

This chain links TRBV6-2 or TRBV6-3 with TRBJ1-5, with TRBD1 identical over 8 bases. From germline, CDR1 is MNHEY and CDR2 SVGEGT. The CDR3 has 17 amino acids. The J segment lost 1 base and the V segment lost 0 bases, leaving 5 bases of the junction unmatched. The CDR3 reads CASSYSTGEGSNQPQHF. CDR3 DNA sequence: TGTGCCAGCAGTTACTCGACAGGGGAGGGGAGCAATCAGCCCCAGCATTTT.

V usage is TRBV7-2 and J usage is TRBJ1-1; D ambiguous. Germline V gene sequence: CDR1 SGHTA, CDR2 FQGNSA. The CDR3 extends over 13 amino acids. Between the trimmed V and J ends, which lost 5 bases and 1 base, there was a span of 8 bases. This CDR3 is CASSVRRNTEAFF. In nucleotides, the CDR3 is TGTGCCAGCAGCGTAAGAAGGAACACTGAAGCTTTCTTT.

The genes are TRBV10-3 and TRBJ2-7, with D possibly being TRBD2 (5 bases). The germline V and J ends were trimmed by 0 bases and 2 bases, with 8 bases remaining between them. Looked up from germline, CDR1 is ENHRY and CDR2 is SYGVKD. This CDR3 is 14 amino acids long. In DNA form, the CDR3 reads TGTGCCATCAGTGAGTCTGAGACTACCTACGAGCAGTACTTC. It specifies CAISESETTYEQYF.

This clonotype was seen a handful of times. This chain joins TRBV27 and TRBJ1-5, with TRBD1 as a possible D gene (5 bases). Trimming shortened V by 2 bases and J by 0 bases, and 8 bases separated the two germline ends. CDR3 length: 15 residues. Germline CDR1 MNHEY, CDR2 SMNVEV (reference sequence). CDR3 bases: TGTGCCAGCAGTTTAGGGGGTCATAGCAATCAGCCCCAGCATTTT. Its protein product is CASSLGGHSNQPQHF.

V and J are TRBV5-1 and TRBJ1-1; D perhaps matches TRBD1 (6 bases). The V end lost 0 bases, the J end lost 5 bases, and 14 bases lay between the germline ends. Germline V lookup: CDR1 SGHRS, CDR2 YFSETQ. The CDR3 is made up of 15 amino acids. The CDR3 DNA reads as TGCGCCAGCAGCTTGGAGGCGTCGGGGGCGACTGAAGCTTTCTTT. Encoded protein: CASSLEASGATEAFF.

This clonotype was observed a handful of times. The chain has TRBV27 and TRBJ1-6; D call uncertain. CDR3 size: 20 residues. Trimming removed 3 bases at V and 0 bases at J, with 21 bases between. Looked up from germline, CDR1 is MNHEY and CDR2 is SMNVEV (reference sequence). CDR3 DNA: TGTGCCAGCAGTTTTCGGACTTTCGGACTGACGAGCTCCTATAATTCACCCCTCCACTTT. Its protein product is CASSFRTFGLTSSYNSPLHF.

The V gene is TRBV19, the J gene TRBJ1-6, with 8 nucleotides matching TRBD1. The CDR3 runs to 12 residues. The V and J ends lost 11 bases and 8 bases, in that order; junction bases with no gene match: 5. Germline CDR1 is LNHDA and CDR2 is SQIVND (reference sequence). The CDR3 DNA follows: TGTGCCGGCGGGACAGGTGATTCACCCCTCCACTTT. It is translated as CAGGTGDSPLHF.

The J gene is TRBJ2-7, the V gene TRBV5-1, with D tentatively TRBD1 (6 bases). V lost 0 bases and J 6 bases, leaving 10 bases between the germline ends. Looked up from germline, CDR1 is SGHRS and CDR2 is YFSETQ. The CDR3 consists of 13 residues. The CDR3 DNA is TGCGCCAGCAGCTTGGCCAGGGGCGCCGAGCAGTACGTC. Protein: CASSLARGAEQYV.

The chain is built from TRBV30 and TRBJ2-4, with 8 bases that match TRBD2. CDR3 size: 13 residues. V shed 3 bases, J shed 9 bases, and the junction held 7 bases outside the gene matches. CDR1 and CDR2 from the germline V gene are GTSNPN and SVGIG (reference sequence). The CDR3 coding sequence is TGTGCCTGGAGCCCTGGGACTAGAGGCATTCAGTACTTC. As protein: CAWSPGTRGIQYF.

This clonotype was counted a few times. The chain has TRBV9 and TRBJ2-1; 9 nucleotides agree with TRBD2. The V gene end was trimmed by 4 bases and the J gene end by 6 bases; junction bases not matched to a gene: 14. The CDR3 spans 17 residues. CDR1 and CDR2 from the germline V gene are SGDLS and YYNGEE. The CDR3 spells CASSYPRGREGLNEQFF. Written as DNA, the CDR3 is TGTGCCAGCAGCTACCCGAGGGGGCGGGAGGGCCTCAATGAGCAGTTCTTC.

This clonotype was seen a few times. A single base separates this from a much larger clone, so it may be a read error. The V gene is TRBV5-5, the J gene TRBJ1-2; D is uncertain. V gave up 0 bases and J gave up 2 bases, with 5 bases separating them. The CDR3 extends over 13 amino acids. Germline loops: CDR1 SGHKS, CDR2 YYEKEE (reference sequence). This chain's CDR3 is CASSLEQNYGYTF. CDR3 coding DNA: TGTGCCAGCAGCTTGGAACAGAACTATGGCTACACCTTC. The full variable domain, completed using reference TRBV5-5 and TRBJ1-2, is DAGVTQSPTHLIKTRGQQVTLRCSPISGHKSVSWYQQVLGQGPQFIFQYYEKEERGRGNFPDRFSARQFPNYSSELNVNALLLGDSALYLCASSLEQNYGYTFGSGTRLTVV.

This clonotype was seen only a few times. In DNA, the CDR3 is TGTGCCATCAGTGATCGACTCCACAATGAGCAGTTCTTC. Encoded protein: CAISDRLHNEQFF. The V call is TRBV10-3, the J call TRBJ2-1; no firm D call. Germline CDR1 is ENHRY and CDR2 is SYGVKD. V lost 3 bases to trimming and J lost 5 bases, with 8 bases between them. CDR3 length equals 13 residues.

J is TRBJ2-7 and V is TRBV10-3; D may be TRBD2 (5 bases). This CDR3 comprises 12 residues. V shed 5 bases and J shed 7 bases, with 12 bases lying between them. Germline values: CDR1 ENHRY, CDR2 SYGVKD. The CDR3 region is CAISRTSQEQYV. The CDR3 bases are TGTGCCATCAGTCGGACTTCTCAAGAGCAGTACGTC.

The chain has TRBV12-3 or TRBV12-4 and TRBJ1-2, with TRBD1 identical over 7 bases. V lost 5 bases to trimming and J lost 7 bases; unmatched junction nucleotides: 10. There are 14 residues in the CDR3. CDR3 loop: CASSRGTAPSGYTF. In nucleotides, the CDR3 is TGTGCCAGCAGTCGAGGGACAGCTCCCTCTGGCTACACCTTC.